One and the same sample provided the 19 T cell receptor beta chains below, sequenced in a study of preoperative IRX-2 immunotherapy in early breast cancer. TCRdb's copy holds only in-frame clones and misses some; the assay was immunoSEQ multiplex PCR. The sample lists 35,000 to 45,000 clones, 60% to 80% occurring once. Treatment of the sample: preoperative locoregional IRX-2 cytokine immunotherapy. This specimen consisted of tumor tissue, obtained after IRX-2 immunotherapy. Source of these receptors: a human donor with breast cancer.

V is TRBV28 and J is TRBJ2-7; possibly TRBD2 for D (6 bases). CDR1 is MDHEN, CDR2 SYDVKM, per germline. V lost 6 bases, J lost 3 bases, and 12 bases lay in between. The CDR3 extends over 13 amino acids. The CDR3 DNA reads TGTGCCAGCAGCACGGGACTCTACTACGAGCAGTACTTC. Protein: CASSTGLYYEQYF.

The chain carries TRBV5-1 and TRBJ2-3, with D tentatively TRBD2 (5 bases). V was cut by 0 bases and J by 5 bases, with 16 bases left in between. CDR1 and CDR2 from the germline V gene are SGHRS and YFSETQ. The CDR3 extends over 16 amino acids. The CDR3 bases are TGCGCCAGCAGCTTGGTAGAGGGAAGACTGGGAGATACGCAGTATTTT. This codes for CASSLVEGRLGDTQYF.

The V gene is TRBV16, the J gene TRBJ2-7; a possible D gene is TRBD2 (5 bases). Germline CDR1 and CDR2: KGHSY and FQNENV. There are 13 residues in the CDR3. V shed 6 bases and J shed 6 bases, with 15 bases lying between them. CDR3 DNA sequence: TGTGCCAGCAGTTTCGTATCGGGAACCGAGCAGTACTTC. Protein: CASSFVSGTEQYF.

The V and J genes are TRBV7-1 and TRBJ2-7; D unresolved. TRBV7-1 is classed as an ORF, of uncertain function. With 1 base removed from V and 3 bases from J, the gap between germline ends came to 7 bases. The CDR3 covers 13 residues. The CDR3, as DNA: TGTGCCAGCAGCTCAGAGGGCAACTACGAGCAGTACTTC. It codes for CASSSEGNYEQYF.

The CDR3 nucleotides read TGCGCCAGCAGCGTCGGGACCTCCGCTACCTACGAGCAGTACTTC. It yields the protein CASSVGTSATYEQYF. The rearrangement uses TRBV5-1 and TRBJ2-7; D is perhaps TRBD1 or TRBD2 (5 bases each). The CDR3 runs to 15 residues. The germline gives CDR1 SGHRS, CDR2 YFSETQ. V was cut by 4 bases and J by 2 bases, with 16 bases left in between.

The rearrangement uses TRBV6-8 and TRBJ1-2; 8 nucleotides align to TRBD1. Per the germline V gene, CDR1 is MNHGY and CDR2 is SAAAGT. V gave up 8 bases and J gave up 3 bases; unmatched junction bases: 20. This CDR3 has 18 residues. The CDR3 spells CASYLTRTGSGKDYGYTF. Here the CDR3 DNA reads TGTGCCAGCTATCTTACCCGGACAGGGAGCGGGAAGGACTATGGCTACACCTTC.

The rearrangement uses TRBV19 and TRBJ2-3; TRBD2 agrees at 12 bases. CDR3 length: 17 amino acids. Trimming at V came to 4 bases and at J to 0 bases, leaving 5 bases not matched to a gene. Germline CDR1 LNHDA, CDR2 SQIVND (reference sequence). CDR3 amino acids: CASSTLAGGSSTDTQYF. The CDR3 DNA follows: TGTGCCAGTAGTACCCTAGCGGGAGGGTCTAGCACAGATACGCAGTATTTT.

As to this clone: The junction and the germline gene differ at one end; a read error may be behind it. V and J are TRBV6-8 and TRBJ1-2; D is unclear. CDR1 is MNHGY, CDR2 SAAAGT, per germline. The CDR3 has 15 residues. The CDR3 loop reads CASSAPPPRPYGYTF. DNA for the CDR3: TGTGCCAGCAGTGCGCCGCCTCCGAGACCCTATGGTTACACCTTC.

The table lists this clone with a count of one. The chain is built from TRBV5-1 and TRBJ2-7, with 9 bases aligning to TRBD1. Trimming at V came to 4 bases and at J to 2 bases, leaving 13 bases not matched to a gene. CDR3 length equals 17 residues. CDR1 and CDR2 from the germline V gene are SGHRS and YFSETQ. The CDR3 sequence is CASSLDRGGRGTYEQYF. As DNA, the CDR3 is TGCGCCAGCAGCCTGGACAGGGGTGGGAGAGGAACCTACGAGCAGTACTTC.

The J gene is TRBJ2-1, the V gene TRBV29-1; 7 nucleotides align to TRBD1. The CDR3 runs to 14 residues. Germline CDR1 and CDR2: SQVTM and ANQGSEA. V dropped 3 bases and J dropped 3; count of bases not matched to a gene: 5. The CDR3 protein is CSVDRQGDYNEQFF. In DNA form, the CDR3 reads TGCAGCGTTGATCGGCAGGGGGACTACAATGAGCAGTTCTTC.

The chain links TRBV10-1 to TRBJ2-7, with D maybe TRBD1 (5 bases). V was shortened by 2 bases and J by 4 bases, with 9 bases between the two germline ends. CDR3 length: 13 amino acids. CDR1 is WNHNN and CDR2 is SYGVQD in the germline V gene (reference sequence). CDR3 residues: CASSEGQSYEQYF. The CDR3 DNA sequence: TGCGCCAGCAGTGAGGGACAATCATACGAGCAGTACTTC.

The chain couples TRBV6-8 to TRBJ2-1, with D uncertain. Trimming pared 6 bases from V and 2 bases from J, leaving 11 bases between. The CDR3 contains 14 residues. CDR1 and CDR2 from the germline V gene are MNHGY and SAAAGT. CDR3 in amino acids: CASSPGLAYNEQFF. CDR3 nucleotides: TGTGCCAGCAGCCCGGGTTTGGCCTACAATGAGCAGTTCTTC.

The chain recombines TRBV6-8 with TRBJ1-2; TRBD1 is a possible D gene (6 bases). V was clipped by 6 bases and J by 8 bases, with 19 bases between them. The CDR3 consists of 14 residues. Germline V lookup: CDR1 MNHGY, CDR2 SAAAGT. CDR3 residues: CASRAWGQELGYTF. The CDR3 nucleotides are TGTGCCAGCAGAGCCTGGGGGCAAGAATTAGGCTACACCTTC.

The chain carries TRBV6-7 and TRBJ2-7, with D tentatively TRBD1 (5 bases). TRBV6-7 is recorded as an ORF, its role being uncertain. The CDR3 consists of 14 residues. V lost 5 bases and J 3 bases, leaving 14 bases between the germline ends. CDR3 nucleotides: TGTGCCAGCAGTGAAGGTTGGGGCCGCTACGAGCAGTACTTC. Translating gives CASSEGWGRYEQYF.

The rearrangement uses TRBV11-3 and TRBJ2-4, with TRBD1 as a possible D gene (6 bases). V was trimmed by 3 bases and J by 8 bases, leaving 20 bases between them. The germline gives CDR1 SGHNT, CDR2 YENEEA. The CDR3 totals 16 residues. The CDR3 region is CASSFPPGHGGDIQYF. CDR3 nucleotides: TGTGCCAGCAGCTTTCCACCGGGACATGGAGGAGACATTCAGTACTTC. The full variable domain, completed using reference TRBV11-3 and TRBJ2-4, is EAGVVQSPRYKIIEKKQPVAFWCNPISGHNTLYWYLQNLGQGPELLIRYENEEAVDDSQLPKDRFSAERLKGVDSTLKIQPAELGDSAVYLCASSFPPGHGGDIQYFGAGTRLSVL.

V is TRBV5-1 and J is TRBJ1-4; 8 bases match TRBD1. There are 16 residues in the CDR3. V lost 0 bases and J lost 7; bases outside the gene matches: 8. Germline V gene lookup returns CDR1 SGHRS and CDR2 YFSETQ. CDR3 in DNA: TGCGCCAGCAGCTTGGGAGGACAGGGTAATTTTGAAAAACTGTTTTTT. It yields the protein CASSLGGQGNFEKLFF. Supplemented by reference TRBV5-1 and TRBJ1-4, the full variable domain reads KAGVTQTPRYLIKTRGQQVTLSCSPISGHRSVSWYQQTPGQGLQFLFEYFSETQRNKGNFPGRFSGRQFSNSRSEMNVSTLELGDSALYLCASSLGGQGNFEKLFFGSGTQLSVL.

The CDR3 here is CASSFGGLGEQFF. CDR3 in DNA: TGTGCCAGCAGTTTTGGGGGATTAGGTGAGCAGTTCTTC. J is TRBJ2-1 and V is TRBV28; D may match TRBD1 or TRBD2 (5 bases each). The V end was cut by 3 bases, the J end by 9 bases, with 12 bases between. CDR3 size: 13 residues. Looked up from germline, CDR1 is MDHEN and CDR2 is SYDVKM.

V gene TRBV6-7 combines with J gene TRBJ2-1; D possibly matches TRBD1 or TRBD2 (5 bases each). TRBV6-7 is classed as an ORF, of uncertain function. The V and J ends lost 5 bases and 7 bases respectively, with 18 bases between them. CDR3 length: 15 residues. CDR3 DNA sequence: TGTGCCAGCAGTCCTCGGGACCGGGTCGGGAATGAGCAGTTCTTC. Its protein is CASSPRDRVGNEQFF.

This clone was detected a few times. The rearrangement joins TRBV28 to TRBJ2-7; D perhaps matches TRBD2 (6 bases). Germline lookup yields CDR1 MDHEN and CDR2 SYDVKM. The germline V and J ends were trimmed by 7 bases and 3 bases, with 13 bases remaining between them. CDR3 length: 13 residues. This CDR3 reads CASTGTASYEQYF. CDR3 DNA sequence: TGTGCCAGCACCGGGACTGCCAGCTACGAGCAGTACTTC.